This TCR beta chain was sequenced in a study of T cells in Graves' hyperthyroidism and ophthalmopathy. This clonotype occurred many times. What it binds is not known. Template material for amplifying TCR beta CDR3 regions consisted of RNA transcripts. First-round RT-PCR of the TCR CDR3 relied on the HTBI primer set. TCRdb re-derived calls from the multiplex PCR reads in MiXCR, one entry per CDR3 protein. The sample comprises roughly 500,000 distinct CDR3 sequences, about 15% of which are singletons, and under 7% rests with the top ten. The germline CDR1 and CDR2 sequences are SNHLY and FYNNEI. This CDR3 has 13 residues. The V end was cut by 5 bases, the J end by 3 bases, with 9 bases between. Study outcomes and limitations: Prediction of ophthalmopathy progression came a median roughly 6.7 months pre-onset.

Researchers barred patients who had uncontrolled infection, other autoimmune disease, pregnancy or lactation. The chain employs TRBV2 and TRBJ2-3; D possibly corresponds to TRBD2 (6 bases). The sequence was collected from a woman in her thirties with Graves' hyperthyroidism that later progressed to Graves' ophthalmopathy. Sequenced input: blood. The CDR3 coding sequence is TGTGCCAGCAGTTTCGGGACTACAGATACGCAGTATTTT. This translates into CASSFGTTDTQYF.